This TCR beta chain was recovered during a study of cytomegalovirus exposure and HLA in healthy donors. Study conclusions and caveats: Cytomegalovirus association was assigned to about 150 TCR beta chains. HLA-A and HLA-B allele assignments for most subjects were reportedly predicted accurately using TCR beta sequences.

Notes on this clone: Its antigen is currently unknown.

Trimming shortened V by 5 bases and J by 6 bases, and 6 bases separated the two germline ends. This CDR3 is 11 amino acids long. Germline V gene sequence: CDR1 LNHDA, CDR2 SQIVND (reference sequence). PCR involved 60 Vbeta and 13 Jbeta primers. Sequencing was performed with immunoSEQ multiplex PCR; in TCRdb, only in-frame clones are kept and a portion is missing. The sample lists more than 150,000 clones, 75% occurring once. The source material was PBMCs. This TCR came from a woman in her 40s in good health and CMV-seropositive. V usage is TRBV19 and J usage is TRBJ2-3; possibly TRBD2 for D (5 bases). The CDR3 spells CASSRDDTQYF. The CDR3 DNA is TGTGCCAGTAGTCGGGATGATACGCAGTATTTT.